This TCR beta chain stems from a study of T cells in Graves' hyperthyroidism and ophthalmopathy. Findings and caveats of the study: A median approximately 6.8 months before onset, the model predicted ophthalmopathy.

Template material for amplifying TCR beta CDR3 regions consisted of RNA transcripts. The primer set for the first-round RT-PCR of the TCR CDR3 was HTBI. One entry per CDR3 protein results from TCRdb running MiXCR on the multiplex PCR reads. The data show more than 550,000 distinct CDR3 sequences, 18% seen once. This clonotype has just a few counts. As yet, its antigen is unknown. Uncontrolled infection, other autoimmune disease, pregnancy and lactation each barred patients from inclusion. Orbital computed tomography and thyroid ultrasound, together with serum TRAb and thyroxine and clinical symptoms, were used for diagnoses. Fresh 10 ml peripheral blood yielded PBMCs. V shed 9 bases and J 7 bases; nucleotides not matched to a gene: 17. CDR1 and CDR2 from the germline V gene are KGHDR and SFDVKD. The CDR3 covers 18 residues.

Sequenced: blood. The TCR sequence derives from a woman aged 45-60 years with Graves' hyperthyroidism that later progressed to Graves' ophthalmopathy. V usage is TRBV24-1 and J usage is TRBJ2-1, with 13 bases lining up with TRBD2. The CDR3 sequence: CATPGPGLAGPYTNEQFF. The DNA for the CDR3 is TGTGCCACCCCCGGCCCGGGACTAGCGGGGCCCTATACGAATGAGCAGTTCTTC.